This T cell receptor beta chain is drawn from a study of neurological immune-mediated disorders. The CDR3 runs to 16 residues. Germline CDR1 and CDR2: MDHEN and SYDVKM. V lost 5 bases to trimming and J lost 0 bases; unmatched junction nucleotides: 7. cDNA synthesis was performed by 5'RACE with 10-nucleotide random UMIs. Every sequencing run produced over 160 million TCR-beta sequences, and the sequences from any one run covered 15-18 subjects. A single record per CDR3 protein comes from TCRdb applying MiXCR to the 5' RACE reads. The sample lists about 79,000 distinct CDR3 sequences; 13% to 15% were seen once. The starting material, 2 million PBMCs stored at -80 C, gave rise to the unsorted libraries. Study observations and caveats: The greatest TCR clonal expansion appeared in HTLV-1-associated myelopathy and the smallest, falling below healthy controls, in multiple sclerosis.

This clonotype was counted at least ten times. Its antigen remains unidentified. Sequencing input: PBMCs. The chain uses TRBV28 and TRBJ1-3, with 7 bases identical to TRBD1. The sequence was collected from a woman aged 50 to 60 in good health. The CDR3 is CASSRPQGISGNTIYF. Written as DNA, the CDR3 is TGTGCCAGCAGTCGGCCACAGGGGATCTCTGGAAACACCATATATTTT.